This T cell receptor (beta chain) was recovered during a study of blood T cell repertoires in COVID-19. In the study overall: The United States, Italy and Spain were the sources of the acute and convalescent COVID-19 samples.

The CDR3 covers 15 residues. Data came from immunoSEQ multiplex PCR; TCRdb stores just in-frame clones and leaves some out. The sample lists about 210,000 clones; roughly 90% were seen once. The sequence was obtained from a woman aged 18-29 years who had recovered from COVID-19. Sequenced material: PBMCs or T cells enriched from blood (not recorded which). The chain joins TRBV21-1 to TRBJ1-6; the D call TRBD1 from the table was never checked on the DNA. TRBV21-1 is an annotated pseudogene. The CDR3 DNA follows: TGTGCCAGCAGCGCAAAATACCAGGGGAAATCACCCCTCCACTTT. This gives the protein CASSAKYQGKSPLHF.